This T cell receptor beta chain was observed in a study of blood T cells in healthy people across ages. Study-wide results and limits: It was the long-lived donors that had more naive CD4+ cells and higher diversity than aged donors.

Roughly 10 milliliters of peripheral blood were drawn from each donor. Alongside a J-beta primer mix, a sample-barcoded 5' primer served in a second PCR lasting about 7 to 12 cycles. Tags on each cDNA molecule came from a template-switch adaptor with 12 random nucleotides. One entry per CDR3 protein results from TCRdb running MiXCR on the 5' RACE reads. There are some 730,000 distinct CDR3 sequences in the sample; 22% occur only once, and roughly a fifth lies in the top ten. On this clonotype: What it binds is not known.

Trimming at V came to 5 bases and at J to 2 bases, leaving 8 bases not matched to a gene. The germline CDR1 and CDR2 sequences are SGHRS and YFSETQ. The CDR3 contains 16 residues. The chain couples TRBV5-1 to TRBJ2-2, with TRBD1 matching 8 bases. The sequenced sample was blood. This clonotype originated in a man aged 65 to 85 in good health. The CDR3 reads CASRRRTGTNTGELFF. CDR3 nucleotides: TGCGCCAGCAGGCGTAGGACAGGGACTAACACCGGGGAGCTGTTTTTT.